This T cell receptor (beta chain) emerged from a study of cytomegalovirus exposure and HLA in healthy donors. Whole-study findings and limits: Common viral pathogens (according to a later analysis) appeared linked to several of the most significant clusters.

The PCR had 60 Vbeta and 13 Jbeta primers. Data came from immunoSEQ multiplex PCR; TCRdb stores just in-frame clones and leaves some out. In all, the sample yields 40,000 to 55,000 clones. V was cut by 2 bases and J by 3 bases, with 17 bases left in between. This CDR3 spans 16 amino acids. From germline, CDR1 is SGDLS and CDR2 YYNGEE. A remark on this clone: Its antigen is not known.

Sequencing was carried out using PBMCs. The chain recombines TRBV9 with TRBJ1-1; the D is unclear. The TCR was taken from a male donor in good health and CMV-seropositive. CDR3 sequence reads: CASSVLGRREDTEAFF. The CDR3 DNA sequence: TGTGCCAGCAGCGTTTTGGGCCGGAGGGAAGACACTGAAGCTTTCTTT.